This T cell receptor (beta chain) emerged from a study of shared clonotypes between healthy human individuals. The J segment lost 5 bases and the V segment lost 2 bases, leaving 12 bases of the junction unmatched. CDR3 length: 17 residues. Germline CDR1 reads SEHNR; CDR2 reads FQNEAQ (reference sequence). A deep-level run was used for the assay. Assay: immunoSEQ multiplex PCR; the TCRdb copy retains only in-frame clones and omits some. The sample records about 530,000 clones, roughly 85% being singletons. Caucasian adults living in Nashville, Tennessee, provided all samples. The rearrangement uses TRBV7-9 and TRBJ2-5; TRBD2 aligns across 9 bases. The source of this sequence is a woman aged 40 to 50 in good health. Some clones in this sample may be carry-over from other donors' samples. The sequenced material came from PBMCs. For the CDR3, the DNA is TGTGCCAGCAGCTTAACGACTAGCGGTCTCAAGTGGGAGACCCAGTACTTC. This encodes CASSLTTSGLKWETQYF.